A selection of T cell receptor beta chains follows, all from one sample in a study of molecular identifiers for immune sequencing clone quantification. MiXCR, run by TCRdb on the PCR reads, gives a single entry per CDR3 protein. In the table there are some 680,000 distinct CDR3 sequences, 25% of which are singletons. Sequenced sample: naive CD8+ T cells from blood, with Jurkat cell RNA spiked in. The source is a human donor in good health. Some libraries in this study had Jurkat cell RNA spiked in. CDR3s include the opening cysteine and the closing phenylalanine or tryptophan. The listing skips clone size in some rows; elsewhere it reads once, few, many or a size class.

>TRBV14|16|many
CASSHNTGTGPDTQYF
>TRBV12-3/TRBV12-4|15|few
CASSLWRGGLETQYF
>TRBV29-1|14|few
CSIDRGQGTGELFF
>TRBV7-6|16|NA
CASSPRSRSLEETQYF
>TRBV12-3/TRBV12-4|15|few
CASSHARGPNTEAFF
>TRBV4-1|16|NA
CTSSQGGPGRPDEQYF
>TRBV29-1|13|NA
CSVEDGQGTEAFF
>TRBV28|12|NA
CASSFGGQPQHF
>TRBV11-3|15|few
CASSSLAGESDTQYF
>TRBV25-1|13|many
CASTGGGTDTQYF
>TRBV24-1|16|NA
CATSDPTSGNADTQYF
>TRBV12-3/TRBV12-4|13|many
CASSFFSSYEQYF
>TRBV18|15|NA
CASSPTGQGNQPQHF
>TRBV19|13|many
CASTTSDFQPQHF
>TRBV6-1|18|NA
CASSEARSWLVGFYEQYF
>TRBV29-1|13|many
CSVDEGNSYEQYF
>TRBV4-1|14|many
CASSRSQGGTEAFF
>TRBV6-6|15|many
CASSDGLAGSYEQYF
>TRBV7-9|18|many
CASSLFPTSGATTDTQYF
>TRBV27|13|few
CASSPGRDLEQFF
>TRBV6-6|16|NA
CASSYRAGDLYNEQFF
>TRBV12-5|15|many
CASGLVGSYNSPLHF
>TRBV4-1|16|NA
CASSQVMRVEYYGYTF
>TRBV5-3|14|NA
CASSWAGGIYEQYF
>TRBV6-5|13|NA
CASSYVNGNGQFF
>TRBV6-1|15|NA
CASNELGTGVPPQHF
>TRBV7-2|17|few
CASSAHTSGFTSDEQYF
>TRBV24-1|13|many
CATSVMGSTEQFF
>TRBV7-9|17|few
CASSLGPGGGSNTEAFF
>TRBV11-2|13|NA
CAGRPGGSYEQYF
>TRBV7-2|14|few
CASSRGAGGTEAFF
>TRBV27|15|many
CASSIWAPETGELFF